There are many counts of the clone carrying this T cell receptor beta chain. The entry originates in a study of neurological immune-mediated disorders. This CDR3 contains 15 residues. V dropped 3 bases and J dropped 8 bases, with 16 bases sitting between them. TCRdb re-analysed the 5' RACE reads in MiXCR, keeping a single row per CDR3 protein. The sample contains 45,000 to 50,000 distinct CDR3 sequences, around 4% of which appear only once. The origin of this receptor is a woman aged 55-69 years with multiple sclerosis. The sequenced sample consisted of PBMCs. The V gene is TRBV12-3 or TRBV12-4, the J gene TRBJ1-4; weak D call: TRBD1 (6 bases). In DNA, the CDR3 is TGTGCCAGCAGTTTCACGGGGGCGAGGAACGAAAAACTGTTTTTT. The encoded protein is CASSFTGARNEKLFF.